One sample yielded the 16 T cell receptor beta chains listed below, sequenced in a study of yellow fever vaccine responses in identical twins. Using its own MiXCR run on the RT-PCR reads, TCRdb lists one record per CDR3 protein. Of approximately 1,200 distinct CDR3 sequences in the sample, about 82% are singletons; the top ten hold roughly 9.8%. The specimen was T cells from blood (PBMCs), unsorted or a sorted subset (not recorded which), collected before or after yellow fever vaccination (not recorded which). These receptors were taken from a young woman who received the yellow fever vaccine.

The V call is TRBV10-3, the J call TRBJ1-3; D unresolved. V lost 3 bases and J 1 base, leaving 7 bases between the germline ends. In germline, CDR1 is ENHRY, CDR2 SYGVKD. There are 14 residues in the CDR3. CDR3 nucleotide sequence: TGTGCCATCAGTGAACCAGAGTCTGGAAACACCATATATTTT. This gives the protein CAISEPESGNTIYF.

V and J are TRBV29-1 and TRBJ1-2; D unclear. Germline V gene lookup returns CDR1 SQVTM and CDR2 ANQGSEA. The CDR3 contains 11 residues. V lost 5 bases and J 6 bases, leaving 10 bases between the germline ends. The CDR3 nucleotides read TGCAGCGTTCATTCGGGCGATGGCTACACCTTC. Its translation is CSVHSGDGYTF.

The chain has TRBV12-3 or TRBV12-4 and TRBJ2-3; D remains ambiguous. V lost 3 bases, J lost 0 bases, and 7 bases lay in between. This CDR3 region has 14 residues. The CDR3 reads CASSLETSTDTQYF. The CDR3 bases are TGTGCCAGCAGTTTGGAAACTAGCACAGATACGCAGTATTTT.

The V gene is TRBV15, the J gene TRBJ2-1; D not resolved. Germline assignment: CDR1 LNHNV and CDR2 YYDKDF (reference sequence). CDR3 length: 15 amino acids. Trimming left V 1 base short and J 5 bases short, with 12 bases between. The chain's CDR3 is CATSRVGLGNNEQFF. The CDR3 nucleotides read TGTGCCACCAGCAGAGTTGGGTTAGGAAACAATGAGCAGTTCTTC.

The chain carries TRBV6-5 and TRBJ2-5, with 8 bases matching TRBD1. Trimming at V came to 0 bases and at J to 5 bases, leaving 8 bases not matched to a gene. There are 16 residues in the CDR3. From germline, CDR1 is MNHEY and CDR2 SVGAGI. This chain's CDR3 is CASSYSAGGGWETQYF. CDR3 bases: TGTGCCAGCAGTTACTCTGCAGGGGGCGGTTGGGAGACCCAGTACTTC.

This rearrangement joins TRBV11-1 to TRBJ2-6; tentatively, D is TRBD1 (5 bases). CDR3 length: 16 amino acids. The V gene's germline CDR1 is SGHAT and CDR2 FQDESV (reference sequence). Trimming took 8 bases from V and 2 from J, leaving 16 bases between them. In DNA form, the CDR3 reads TGTGCCAGCGCTTGGGGCAGGCCTACTGGGGCCAACGTCCTGACTTTC. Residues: CASAWGRPTGANVLTF.

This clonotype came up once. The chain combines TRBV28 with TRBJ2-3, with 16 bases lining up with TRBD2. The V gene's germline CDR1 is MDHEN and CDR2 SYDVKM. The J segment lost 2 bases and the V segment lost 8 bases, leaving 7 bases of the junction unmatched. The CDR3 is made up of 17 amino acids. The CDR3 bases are TGTGCCAGCTCCCCGGGACTAGCGGGGGGGCCCACAGATACGCAGTATTTT. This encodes CASSPGLAGGPTDTQYF.

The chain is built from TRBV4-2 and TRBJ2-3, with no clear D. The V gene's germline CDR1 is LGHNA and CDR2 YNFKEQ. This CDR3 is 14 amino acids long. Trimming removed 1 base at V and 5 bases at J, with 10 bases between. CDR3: CASSQVLYRDTQYF. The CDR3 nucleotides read TGTGCCAGCAGCCAAGTTTTATATAGAGATACGCAGTATTTT.

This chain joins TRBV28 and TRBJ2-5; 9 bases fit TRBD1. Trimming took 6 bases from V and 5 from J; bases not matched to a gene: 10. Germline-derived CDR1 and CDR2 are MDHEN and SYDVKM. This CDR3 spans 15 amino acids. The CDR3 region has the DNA TGTGCCAGCAGAGATGACAGGGGGGGGAGTGAGACCCAGTACTTC. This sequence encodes CASRDDRGGSETQYF.

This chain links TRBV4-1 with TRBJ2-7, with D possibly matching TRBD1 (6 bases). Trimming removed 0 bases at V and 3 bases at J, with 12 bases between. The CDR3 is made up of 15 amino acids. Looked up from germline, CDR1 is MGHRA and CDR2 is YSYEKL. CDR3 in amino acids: CASSQEGAGYYEQYF. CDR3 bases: TGCGCCAGCAGCCAAGAGGGGGCAGGATACTACGAGCAGTACTTC.

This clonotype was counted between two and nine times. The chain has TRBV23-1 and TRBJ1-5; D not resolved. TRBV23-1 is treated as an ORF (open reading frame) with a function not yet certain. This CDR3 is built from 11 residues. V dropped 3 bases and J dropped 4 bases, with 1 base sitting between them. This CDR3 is CASSQNQPQHF. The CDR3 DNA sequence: TGCGCCAGCAGTCAGAATCAGCCCCAGCATTTT.

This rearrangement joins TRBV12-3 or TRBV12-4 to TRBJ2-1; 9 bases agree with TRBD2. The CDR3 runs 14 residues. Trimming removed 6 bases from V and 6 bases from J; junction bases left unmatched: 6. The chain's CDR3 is CASRRGTSSNEQFF. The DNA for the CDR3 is TGTGCCAGCAGGCGCGGGACTAGCAGCAATGAGCAGTTCTTC.

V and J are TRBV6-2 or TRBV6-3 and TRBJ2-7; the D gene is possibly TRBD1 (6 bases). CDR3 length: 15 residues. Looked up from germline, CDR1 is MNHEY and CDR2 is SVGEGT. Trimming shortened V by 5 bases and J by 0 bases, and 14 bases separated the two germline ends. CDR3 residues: CASSKPWDTSYEQYF. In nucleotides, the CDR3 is TGTGCCAGCAGTAAACCCTGGGACACCTCCTACGAGCAGTACTTC.

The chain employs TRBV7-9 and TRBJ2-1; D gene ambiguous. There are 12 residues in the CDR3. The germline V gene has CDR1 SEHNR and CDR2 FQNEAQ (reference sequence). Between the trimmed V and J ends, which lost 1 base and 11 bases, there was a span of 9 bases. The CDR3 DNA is TGTGCCAGCAGCTTAGGTATTACTCAGCAGTTCTTC. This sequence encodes CASSLGITQQFF.

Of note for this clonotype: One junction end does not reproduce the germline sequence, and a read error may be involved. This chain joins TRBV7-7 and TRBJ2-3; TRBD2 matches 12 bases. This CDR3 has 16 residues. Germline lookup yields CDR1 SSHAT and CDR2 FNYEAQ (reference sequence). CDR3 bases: TGTGCTAGCAGCTTATCAGCTAGCGGGGGGGCCGATACGCAGTATTTT. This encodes CASSLSASGGADTQYF. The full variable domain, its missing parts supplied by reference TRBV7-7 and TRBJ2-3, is GAGVSQSPRYKVTKRGQDVTLRCDPISSHATLYWYQQALGQGPEFLTYFNYEAQPDKSGLPSDRFSAERPEGSISTLTIQRTEQRDSAMYRCASSLSASGGADTQYFGPGTRLTVL.

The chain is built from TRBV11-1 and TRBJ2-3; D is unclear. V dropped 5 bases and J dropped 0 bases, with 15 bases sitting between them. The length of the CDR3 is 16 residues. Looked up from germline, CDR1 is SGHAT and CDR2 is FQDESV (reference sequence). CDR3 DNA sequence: TGTGCCAGCAGCCCCAACGCCGAAACTAGCACAGATACGCAGTATTTT. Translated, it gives CASSPNAETSTDTQYF. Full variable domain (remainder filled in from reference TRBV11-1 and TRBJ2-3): EAEVAQSPRYKITEKSQAVAFWCDPISGHATLYWYRQILGQGPELLVQFQDESVVDDSQLPKDRFSAERLKGVDSTLKIQPAELGDSAMYLCASSPNAETSTDTQYFGPGTRLTVL.